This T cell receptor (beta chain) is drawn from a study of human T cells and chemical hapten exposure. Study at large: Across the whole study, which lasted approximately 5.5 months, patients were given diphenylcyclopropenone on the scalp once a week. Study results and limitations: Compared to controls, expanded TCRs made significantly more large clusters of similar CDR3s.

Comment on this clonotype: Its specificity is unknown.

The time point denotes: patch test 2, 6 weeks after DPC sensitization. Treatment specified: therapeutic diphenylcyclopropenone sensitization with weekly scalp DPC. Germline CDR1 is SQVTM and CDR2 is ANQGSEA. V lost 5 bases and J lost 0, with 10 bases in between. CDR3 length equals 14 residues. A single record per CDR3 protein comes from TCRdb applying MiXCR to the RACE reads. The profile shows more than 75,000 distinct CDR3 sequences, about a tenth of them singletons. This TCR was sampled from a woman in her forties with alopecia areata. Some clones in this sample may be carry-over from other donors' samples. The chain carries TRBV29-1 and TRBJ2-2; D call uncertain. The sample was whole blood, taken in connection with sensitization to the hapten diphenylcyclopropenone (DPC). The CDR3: CSVFGKSNTGELFF. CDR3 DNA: TGCAGCGTTTTTGGAAAGTCGAACACCGGGGAGCTGTTTTTT.